This is a list of T cell receptor beta chains from one sample in a study of cytomegalovirus exposure and HLA in healthy donors. Produced via immunoSEQ multiplex PCR; TCRdb's table is partial and in-frame only. The sample has approximately 77,000 clones; 60% to 85% are singletons. The source material was PBMCs. Receptor source: a man in his forties or fifties in good health and CMV-seronegative. Both conserved end residues are part of each CDR3. The order of the fields is J gene, V gene, D gene, clone size, CDR3 DNA, CDR3 protein. D genes are given only for firm matches. Size is omitted from some rows. Given values are once, few, many or a class for expanded clones.

j_call: TRBJ2-3
v_call: TRBV19
d_call: -
clone_size: -
cdr3_nt: TGTGCCAGTACGGTTACTAGCACAGATACGCAGTATTTT
cdr3_aa: CASTVTSTDTQYF

j_call: TRBJ2-1
v_call: TRBV14
d_call: TRBD2
clone_size: -
cdr3_nt: TGTGCCAGCAGCCAAGATCGCCTAGCGGGTTTCGGATTCAACAATGAGCAGTTCTTC
cdr3_aa: CASSQDRLAGFGFNNEQFF

j_call: TRBJ1-1
v_call: TRBV7-2
d_call: -
clone_size: -
cdr3_nt: TGTGCCAGCAGCATAGGGTTGCGGAACACTGAAGCTTTCTTT
cdr3_aa: CASSIGLRNTEAFF

j_call: TRBJ2-1
v_call: TRBV7-6
d_call: TRBD2
clone_size: -
cdr3_nt: TGTGCCAGCAGCTTGGGGACTAGCCCCAACAATGAGCAGTTCTTC
cdr3_aa: CASSLGTSPNNEQFF

j_call: TRBJ2-5
v_call: TRBV27
d_call: -
clone_size: once
cdr3_nt: TGTGCCAGCAGTTTGACAGGGGAGGGGGAGACCCAGTACTTC
cdr3_aa: CASSLTGEGETQYF

j_call: TRBJ1-2
v_call: TRBV12-5
d_call: -
clone_size: -
cdr3_nt: TGTGCTAGTGGTCCCGACGCCAGGGCGGACTATGGCTACACCTTC
cdr3_aa: CASGPDARADYGYTF

j_call: TRBJ2-7
v_call: TRBV7-2
d_call: -
clone_size: -
cdr3_nt: TGTGCCAGCAGCTTAGAACTAGTGTACGAGCAGTACTTC
cdr3_aa: CASSLELVYEQYF

j_call: TRBJ2-1
v_call: TRBV5-6
d_call: -
clone_size: -
cdr3_nt: TGTGCCAGCTATCCGATTGGTAGCGGAACTCCCTACAATGAGCAGTTCTTC
cdr3_aa: CASYPIGSGTPYNEQFF

j_call: TRBJ2-7
v_call: TRBV19
d_call: -
clone_size: -
cdr3_nt: TGTGCCAGTAGCAGAACGGACACTTTATACGAGCAGTACTTC
cdr3_aa: CASSRTDTLYEQYF

j_call: TRBJ2-7
v_call: TRBV5-4
d_call: TRBD2
clone_size: -
cdr3_nt: TGTGCCAGCAGGGGACTAGCGGGAGAACAGTACTTC
cdr3_aa: CASRGLAGEQYF

j_call: TRBJ2-5
v_call: TRBV7-9
d_call: TRBD2
clone_size: -
cdr3_nt: TGTGCCAGCAGCGTTACTAGCGGGAGGGACTTC
cdr3_aa: CASSVTSGRDF

j_call: TRBJ2-1
v_call: TRBV30
d_call: TRBD2
clone_size: -
cdr3_nt: TGTGCCTGGGACGTTTTGGCGGGAGGTAAGAATGAGCAGTTCTTC
cdr3_aa: CAWDVLAGGKNEQFF

j_call: TRBJ2-2
v_call: TRBV18
d_call: TRBD1
clone_size: -
cdr3_nt: TGTGCCAGCTCGCACCCGACAGGGCCCACCGGGGAGCTGTTTTTT
cdr3_aa: CASSHPTGPTGELFF

j_call: TRBJ2-7
v_call: TRBV2
d_call: TRBD1
clone_size: once
cdr3_nt: TGTGCCAGCAGTGAAGAATCCGGACAGGACTACGAGCAGTACTTC
cdr3_aa: CASSEESGQDYEQYF

j_call: TRBJ2-7
v_call: TRBV7-9
d_call: -
clone_size: -
cdr3_nt: TGTGCCAGCAGCTTAGACTTCTCCTACGAGCAGTACTTC
cdr3_aa: CASSLDFSYEQYF

j_call: TRBJ2-3
v_call: TRBV10-2
d_call: TRBD2
clone_size: once
cdr3_nt: TGCGCCAGCCGAGGACTAGCGGGACGAACAGATACGCAGTATTTT
cdr3_aa: CASRGLAGRTDTQYF

j_call: TRBJ2-7
v_call: TRBV30
d_call: -
clone_size: -
cdr3_nt: TGTGCCTGGAGTCCCCCTGACAGGCAATTGTACGAGCAGTACTTC
cdr3_aa: CAWSPPDRQLYEQYF

j_call: TRBJ1-2
v_call: TRBV27
d_call: TRBD1
clone_size: few
cdr3_nt: TGTGCCAGCAGTTCAGGACAGGGCGGTGGCTACACCTTC
cdr3_aa: CASSSGQGGGYTF

j_call: TRBJ1-2
v_call: TRBV6-5
d_call: -
clone_size: once
cdr3_nt: TGTGCCAGCAGAGGGTCCCGGGCGGGGGGCTACACCTTC
cdr3_aa: CASRGSRAGGYTF

j_call: TRBJ2-7
v_call: TRBV30
d_call: -
clone_size: -
cdr3_nt: TGTGCCTTTGGATGGGCCGAGCAGTACTTC
cdr3_aa: CAFGWAEQYF

j_call: TRBJ1-6
v_call: TRBV27
d_call: -
clone_size: -
cdr3_nt: TGTGCCAGCCGGACGGACGGGAGCTCCTATAATTCACCCCTCCACTTT
cdr3_aa: CASRTDGSSYNSPLHF

j_call: TRBJ2-3
v_call: TRBV4-1
d_call: -
clone_size: few
cdr3_nt: TGCGCCAGCAGCCAGTATTTCCCTAGCACAGATACGCAGTATTTT
cdr3_aa: CASSQYFPSTDTQYF

j_call: TRBJ1-1
v_call: TRBV29-1
d_call: TRBD1
clone_size: -
cdr3_nt: TGCAGCGTTCGGACAGGGAGGACTGAAGCTTTCTTT
cdr3_aa: CSVRTGRTEAFF

j_call: TRBJ2-7
v_call: TRBV7-2
d_call: TRBD2
clone_size: -
cdr3_nt: TGTGCCAGCAGCTTAGGGACTAGCGGGCTTTACGAGCAGTACTTC
cdr3_aa: CASSLGTSGLYEQYF

j_call: TRBJ2-2
v_call: TRBV19
d_call: TRBD2
clone_size: -
cdr3_nt: TGTGCCTGCGCAGGACTAGCTGATTCGGCCGGGGAGCTGTTTTTT
cdr3_aa: CACAGLADSAGELFF

j_call: TRBJ1-4
v_call: TRBV7-2
d_call: -
clone_size: -
cdr3_nt: TGTGCCAGCAGCTTAGGCGACATTAATGAAAAACTGTTTTTT
cdr3_aa: CASSLGDINEKLFF

j_call: TRBJ2-2
v_call: TRBV10-2
d_call: -
clone_size: -
cdr3_nt: TGCGCCAGCAGTGAGTCGAGAGGACTCTCGATGGCGGCCGGGGAGCTGTTTTTT
cdr3_aa: CASSESRGLSMAAGELFF

j_call: TRBJ2-5
v_call: TRBV28
d_call: TRBD2
clone_size: few
cdr3_nt: TGTGCCAGCAGAGAGCGGGGGGGGAAAGAGACCCAGTACTTC
cdr3_aa: CASRERGGKETQYF

j_call: TRBJ2-7
v_call: TRBV5-6
d_call: TRBD1
clone_size: -
cdr3_nt: TGTGCCAGCAGCGAGACAGGGGGCGGGAATTCCTACGAGCAGTACTTC
cdr3_aa: CASSETGGGNSYEQYF

j_call: TRBJ1-2
v_call: TRBV2
d_call: -
clone_size: -
cdr3_nt: TGTGCCAGCACCCGACGGGGCGGGGGGGGCTACACCTTC
cdr3_aa: CASTRRGGGGYTF